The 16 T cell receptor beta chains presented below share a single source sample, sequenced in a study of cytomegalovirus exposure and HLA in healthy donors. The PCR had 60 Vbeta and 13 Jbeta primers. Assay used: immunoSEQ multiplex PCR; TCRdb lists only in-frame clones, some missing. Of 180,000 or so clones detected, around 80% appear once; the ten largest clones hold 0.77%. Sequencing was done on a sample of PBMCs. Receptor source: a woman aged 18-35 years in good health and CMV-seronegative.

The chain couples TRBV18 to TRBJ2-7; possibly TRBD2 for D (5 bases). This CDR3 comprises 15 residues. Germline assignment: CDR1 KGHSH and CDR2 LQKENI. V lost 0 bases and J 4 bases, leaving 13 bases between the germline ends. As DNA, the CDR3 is TGTGCCAGCTCACCACCGTCGGGAAACCGATACGAGCAGTACTTC. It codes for CASSPPSGNRYEQYF. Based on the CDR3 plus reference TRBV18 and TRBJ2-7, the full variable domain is NAGVMQNPRHLVRRRGQEARLRCSPMKGHSHVYWYRQLPEEGLKFMVYLQKENIIDESGMPKERFSAEFPKEGPSILRIQQVVRGDSAAYFCASSPPSGNRYEQYFGPGTRLTVT.

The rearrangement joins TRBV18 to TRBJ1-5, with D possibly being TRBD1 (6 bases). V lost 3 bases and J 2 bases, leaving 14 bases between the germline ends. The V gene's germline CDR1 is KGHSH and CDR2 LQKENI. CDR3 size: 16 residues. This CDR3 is CASSPLGGAGNQPQHF. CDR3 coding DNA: TGTGCCAGCTCACCTCTTGGGGGCGCAGGCAATCAGCCCCAGCATTTT.

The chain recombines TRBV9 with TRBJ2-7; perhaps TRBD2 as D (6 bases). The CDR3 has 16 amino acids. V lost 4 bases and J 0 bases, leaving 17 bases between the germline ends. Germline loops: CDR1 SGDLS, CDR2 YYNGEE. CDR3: CASSPRGSGSSYEQYF. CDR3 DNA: TGTGCCAGCAGCCCCCGGGGGTCTGGGAGCTCCTACGAGCAGTACTTC.

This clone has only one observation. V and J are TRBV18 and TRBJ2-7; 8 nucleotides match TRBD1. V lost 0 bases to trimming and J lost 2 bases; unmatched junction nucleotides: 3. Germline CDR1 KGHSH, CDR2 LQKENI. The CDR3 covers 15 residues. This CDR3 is CASSPPGTGAYEQYF. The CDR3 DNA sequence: TGTGCCAGCTCACCACCCGGGACAGGAGCCTACGAGCAGTACTTC.

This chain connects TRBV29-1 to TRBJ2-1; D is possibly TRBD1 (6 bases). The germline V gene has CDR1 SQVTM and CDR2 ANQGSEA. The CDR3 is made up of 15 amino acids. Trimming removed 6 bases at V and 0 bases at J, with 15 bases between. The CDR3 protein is CSVDEGESSYNEQFF. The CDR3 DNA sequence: TGCAGCGTCGACGAGGGGGAGAGCTCCTACAATGAGCAGTTCTTC.

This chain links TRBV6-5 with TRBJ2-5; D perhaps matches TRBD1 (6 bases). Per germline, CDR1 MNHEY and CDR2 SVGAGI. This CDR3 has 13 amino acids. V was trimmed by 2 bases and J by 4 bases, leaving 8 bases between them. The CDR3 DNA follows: TGTGCCAGCAGTTACCCCAGGGGAGAGACCCAGTACTTC. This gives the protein CASSYPRGETQYF.

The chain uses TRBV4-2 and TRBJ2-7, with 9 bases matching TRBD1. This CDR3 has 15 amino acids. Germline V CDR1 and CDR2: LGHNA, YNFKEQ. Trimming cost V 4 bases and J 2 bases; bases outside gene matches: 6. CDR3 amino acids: CASSPFGQGTYEQYF. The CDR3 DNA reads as TGTGCCAGCAGCCCGTTTGGACAGGGGACCTACGAGCAGTACTTC.

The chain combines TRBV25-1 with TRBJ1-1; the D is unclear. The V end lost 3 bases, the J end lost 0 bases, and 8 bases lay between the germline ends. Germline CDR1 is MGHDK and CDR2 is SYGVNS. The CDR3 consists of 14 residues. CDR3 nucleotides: TGTGCCAGCAGTGATGACTTCATGAACACTGAAGCTTTCTTT. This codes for CASSDDFMNTEAFF. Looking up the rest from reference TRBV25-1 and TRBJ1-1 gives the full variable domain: EADIYQTPRYLVIGTGKKITLECSQTMGHDKMYWYQQDPGMELHLIHYSYGVNSTEKGDLSSESTVSRIRTEHFPLTLESARPSHTSQYLCASSDDFMNTEAFFGQGTRLTVV.

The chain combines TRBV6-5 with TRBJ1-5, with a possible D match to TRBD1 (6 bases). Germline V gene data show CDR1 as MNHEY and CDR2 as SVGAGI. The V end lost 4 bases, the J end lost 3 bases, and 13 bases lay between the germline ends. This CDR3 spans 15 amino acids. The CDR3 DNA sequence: TGTGCCAGCAGTTCAACAGGGATACCCAATCAGCCCCAGCATTTT. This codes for CASSSTGIPNQPQHF.

This CDR3 reads CASSSGMGEAEAFF. CDR3 DNA sequence: TGTGCCAGCAGCTCCGGTATGGGGGAGGCTGAAGCTTTCTTT. The V gene is TRBV7-9, the J gene TRBJ1-1; D may be TRBD1 (5 bases). This CDR3 has 14 residues. CDR1 is SEHNR, CDR2 FQNEAQ, per germline (reference sequence). Trimming removed 4 bases from V and 6 bases from J, with 15 bases in between.

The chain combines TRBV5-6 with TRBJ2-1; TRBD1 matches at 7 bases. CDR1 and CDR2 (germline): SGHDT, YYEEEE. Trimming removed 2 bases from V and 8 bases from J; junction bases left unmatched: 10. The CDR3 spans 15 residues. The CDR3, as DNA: TGTGCCAGCAGCTTTGAGGGACAGCGCGCCGATGAGCAGTTCTTC. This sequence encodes CASSFEGQRADEQFF.

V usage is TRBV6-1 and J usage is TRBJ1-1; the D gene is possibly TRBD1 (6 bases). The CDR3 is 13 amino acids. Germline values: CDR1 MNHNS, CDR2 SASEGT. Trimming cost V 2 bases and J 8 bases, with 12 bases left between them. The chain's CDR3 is CASSEFGTREAFF. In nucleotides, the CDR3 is TGTGCCAGCAGTGAATTCGGGACAAGGGAAGCTTTCTTT.

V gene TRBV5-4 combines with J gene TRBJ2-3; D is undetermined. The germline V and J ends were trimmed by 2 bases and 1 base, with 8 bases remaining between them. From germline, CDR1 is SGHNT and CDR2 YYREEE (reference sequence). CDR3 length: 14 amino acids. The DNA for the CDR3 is TGTGCCAGCAGCTTCCCGACTGGCACAGATACGCAGTATTTT. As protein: CASSFPTGTDTQYF.

CDR3: CATREGSYNEQFF. CDR3 sequence (DNA): TGTGCCACCAGGGAGGGCTCCTACAATGAGCAGTTCTTC. The rearrangement joins TRBV7-9 to TRBJ2-1; TRBD2 matches at 7 bases. Per germline, CDR1 SEHNR and CDR2 FQNEAQ (reference sequence). V shed 10 bases and J 0 bases; nucleotides not matched to a gene: 3. The CDR3 length is 13 residues.

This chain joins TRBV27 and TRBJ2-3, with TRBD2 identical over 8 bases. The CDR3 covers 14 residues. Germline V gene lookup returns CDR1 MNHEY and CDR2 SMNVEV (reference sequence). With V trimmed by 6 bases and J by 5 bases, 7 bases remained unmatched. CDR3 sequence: CASSPGLVGDTQYF. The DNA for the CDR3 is TGTGCCAGCAGCCCGGGACTAGTTGGAGATACGCAGTATTTT.

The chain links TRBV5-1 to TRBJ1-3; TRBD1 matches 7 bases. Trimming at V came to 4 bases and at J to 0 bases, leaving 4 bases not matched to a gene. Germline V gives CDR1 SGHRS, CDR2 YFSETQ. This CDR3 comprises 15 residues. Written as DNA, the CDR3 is TGCGCCAGCAGCGAACAGGGGATCTCTGGAAACACCATATATTTT. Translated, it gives CASSEQGISGNTIYF.